The following is a T cell receptor (beta chain) sequence with its context. Its antigen is unknown. Per the germline V gene, CDR1 is KGHSH and CDR2 is LQKENI. V was cut by 6 bases and J by 5 bases, with 20 bases left in between. The CDR3 is made up of 16 amino acids. With molecular barcodes, quantitative 5'-RACE was used to make the TCR beta libraries. MiXCR, run by TCRdb on the 5' RACE reads, gives a single entry per CDR3 protein. The sample has about 39,000 distinct CDR3 sequences, about a tenth seen once; the top ten hold approximately 15%. This sample was included in a study of CD8 T cells in ankylosing spondylitis. Study results and caveats: Earlier studies detected some motif variants in reactive arthritis synovial fluid and blood. Matched ankylosing spondylitis synovial fluid reportedly showed significant enrichment of disease-linked clones. About 8 highly homologous variants formed a TCR beta motif that appeared characteristic of ankylosing spondylitis blood.

The chain employs TRBV18 and TRBJ2-1; no definite D call. The sequence derives from a male donor with ankylosing spondylitis or in good health (not recorded which). The sequencing input was blood, either unsorted or a sorted T cell fraction (not recorded which). The CDR3 is CASSRTVPGKDNEQFF. The CDR3 DNA reads as TGTGCCAGCTCTCGCACCGTCCCAGGTAAAGACAATGAGCAGTTCTTC.